One and the same sample provided the 31 T cell receptor beta chains below, sequenced in a study of tumor and adjacent non-tumor tissue in lung cancer. RNA was extracted from bulk tissue without any cell sorting. TCRbeta libraries were built with three rounds of nested PCR, modified from ARM-PCR. Via MiXCR, TCRdb re-called the multiplex PCR reads, giving one row per CDR3 protein. This sample has under 100,000 distinct CDR3 sequences, with roughly three fifths found just once. Sequencing was carried out using lung tumor tissue. The source is a man between 65 and 85 years old with non-small cell lung cancer.

The rearrangement joins TRBV4-2 to TRBJ2-1; 10 bases align to TRBD1. Germline V CDR1 and CDR2: LGHNA, YNFKEQ. With 6 bases clipped from V and 4 bases from J, the junction kept 3 bases outside the gene matches. The CDR3 totals 14 residues. The CDR3 region is CASRGTGDYNEQFF. The CDR3 DNA follows: TGTGCCAGCAGGGGGACAGGGGATTACAATGAGCAGTTCTTC.

This clonotype has only a few counts. The genes are TRBV28 and TRBJ2-2; TRBD1 is a possible D gene (5 bases). The CDR3 is made up of 18 amino acids. V lost 7 bases to trimming and J lost 0 bases, with 21 bases between them. CDR1 is MDHEN, CDR2 SYDVKM, per germline. The CDR3 is CASNSPRVTASNTGELFF. CDR3 nucleotide sequence: TGTGCCAGCAACTCCCCCCGTGTGACAGCCTCGAACACCGGGGAGCTGTTTTTT.

In the case of this clonotype: Germline and junction disagree at one end, which may indicate a read error. CDR3 nucleotides: TGTGCCAGCAGCTTAGTTGAGGACGGGGAGTTGTTATTT. This sequence encodes CASSLVEDGELLF. The chain uses TRBV11-3 and TRBJ2-2; a weak D match, TRBD2 (5 bases). From germline, CDR1 is SGHNT and CDR2 YENEEA. The CDR3 runs 13 residues.

In its sample, this clonotype was seen a few times. The junction shows a germline mismatch at one end, possibly a read error. The genes are TRBV10-3 and TRBJ1-5, with 8 bases lining up with TRBD1. This CDR3 comprises 16 residues. Germline V gene data show CDR1 as ENHRY and CDR2 as SYGVKD. DNA of the CDR3: TGTGCCATCGGTGAGAAACTGGACAGGGAACATCAGCCCCAACATTTT. This encodes CAIGEKLDREHQPQHF.

On this clonotype itself: Relative to the germline gene, one junction end is altered; a read error may explain this. This chain links TRBV29-1 with TRBJ1-2; D unclear. The V gene's germline CDR1 is SQVTM and CDR2 ANQGSEA. The CDR3 totals 12 residues. CDR3 DNA sequence: TGCAGCGTACAATCGGATCAAGGTGGCTATGCCTTC. Amino acids: CSVQSDQGGYAF.

This rearrangement joins TRBV16 to TRBJ1-5, with D possibly matching TRBD1 (5 bases). This CDR3 is built from 16 residues. V dropped 2 bases and J dropped 4 bases, with 15 bases sitting between them. Per germline, CDR1 KGHSY and CDR2 FQNENV. The CDR3 here is CASSQERDRGNQPQHF. CDR3 in DNA: TGTGCCAGCAGCCAAGAGAGGGACCGTGGGAATCAGCCCCAGCATTTT.

This clonotype has more than one count but fewer than ten. This clone may be a read error of a much larger clone one base away. V is TRBV4-1 and J is TRBJ1-3, with TRBD1 identical over 7 bases. Per germline, CDR1 MGHRA and CDR2 YSYEKL. The CDR3 extends over 17 amino acids. J was trimmed by 11 bases and V by 4 bases; bases with no gene match: 20. This chain's CDR3 is CASSPVGTASRSGAIYF. The CDR3 nucleotides are TGCGCCAGCAGCCCCGTGGGGACAGCGTCTAGAAGTGGGGCCATATATTTT.

This clonotype was counted between two and nine times. A much larger clone is a single base away; this may be a read error. This chain connects TRBV4-1 to TRBJ1-2, with a weak D call TRBD1 (6 bases). Looked up from germline, CDR1 is MGHRA and CDR2 is YSYEKL. CDR3 length: 14 residues. The CDR3 DNA is TGCGCCAGCAGCCCCGTCATGGGGGGCTATGTCTACACCTTC. This translates into CASSPVMGGYVYTF.

Points on this clonotype: A read error is possible here, since a much larger clone lies one base away. The CDR3 sequence: CASSPSRVHEQYF. The CDR3, as DNA: TGTGCCAGCAGCCCCAGCAGGGTCCACGAGCAGTACTTC. This chain connects TRBV12-3 or TRBV12-4 to TRBJ2-7; perhaps TRBD1 as D (5 bases). The CDR3 consists of 13 residues. Trimming left V 6 bases short and J 5 bases short, with 14 bases between.

In the case of this clonotype: A read error is possible here, since a much larger clone lies one base away. This CDR3 is missing its conserved last phenylalanine or tryptophan, likely due to a read error. The chain employs TRBV6-6 and TRBJ1-1; TRBD1 aligns across 8 bases. Germline-derived CDR1 and CDR2 are MNHNY and SVGAGI (reference sequence). The CDR3 loop spans 15 amino acids. Losses at the gene ends were 4 bases for V and 1 base for J; bases not matched to a gene: 5. The CDR3 sequence is CASSSLTGENTEAFL. In DNA, the CDR3 is TGTGCCAGCAGTTCGCTGACAGGGGAGAACACTGAAGCTTTCCTT.

On this clonotype: A much bigger clone sits one base away, suggesting this may be a read error. The chain carries TRBV5-1 and TRBJ2-7, with D perhaps TRBD1 or TRBD2 (5 bases each). Germline CDR1 SGHRS, CDR2 YFSETQ. This CDR3 comprises 16 residues. With 0 bases removed from V and 9 bases from J, the gap between germline ends came to 22 bases. The chain's CDR3 is CASSLGHRDVDSGQYF. The CDR3 DNA reads as TGCGCCAGCAGCTTGGGGCATCGGGACGTCGACTCCGGGCAGTACTTC.

In its sample, this clonotype was seen a few times. One base away lies a much larger clone, so this may be a sequencing read error. The chain recombines TRBV5-5 with TRBJ1-2, with D tentatively TRBD1 (5 bases). Germline CDR1 and CDR2: SGHKS and YYEKEE (reference sequence). The CDR3 contains 13 residues. The CDR3: CVSSRGWTWGYTF. The CDR3 nucleotides are TGTGTCAGCAGCCGGGGGTGGACATGGGGCTACACCTTC.

About this clonotype: A clone one base away is much larger, so this may be a read error. This rearrangement joins TRBV29-1 to TRBJ1-1, with TRBD1 matching 7 bases. CDR3 length equals 12 residues. Per the germline V gene, CDR1 is SQVTM and CDR2 is ANQGSEA. As DNA, the CDR3 is TGCAGCGCTTCCAGACAGGGCACTGTAGCTTTCTTT. Encoded protein: CSASRQGTVAFF.

As for this clonotype: A read error may explain this, as a much larger clone is one base away. The rearrangement joins TRBV12-3 or TRBV12-4 to TRBJ2-4, with D perhaps TRBD1 (6 bases). V was shortened by 6 bases and J by 1 base, with 13 bases between the two germline ends. The CDR3 spans 15 residues. The CDR3, as DNA: TGTGCCAGCAGATTGGCAGGGGCGGCCAAAAACATTCAGTACTTC. Its protein product is CASRLAGAAKNIQYF.

The chain uses TRBV25-1 and TRBJ1-1; the D gene is possibly TRBD1 (5 bases). CDR1 and CDR2 (germline): MGHDK, SYGVNS. The CDR3 has 13 amino acids. V was clipped by 6 bases and J by 7 bases, with 15 bases between them. CDR3 nucleotide sequence: TGTGCCAGCAGGAGGGCGGCAGGGATTGAAGCTTTCTTT. This encodes CASRRAAGIEAFF.

The chain joins TRBV15 to TRBJ1-5; maybe TRBD1 (5 bases). The germline V gene has CDR1 LNHNV and CDR2 YYDKDF (reference sequence). Trimming stripped 8 bases from V and 5 bases from J, with 13 bases between. CDR3 length: 13 amino acids. CDR3 coding DNA: TGTGCCACCTCCCGGGACCGAGATCAGCCCCAGCATTTT. This codes for CATSRDRDQPQHF.

Points on this clonotype: One junction end disagrees with the germline gene, perhaps due to a read error. The chain combines TRBV5-1 with TRBJ2-3, with 11 bases aligning to TRBD2. Germline loops: CDR1 SGHRS, CDR2 YFSETQ. CDR3 length: 17 amino acids. CDR3 region: CTSSFRPGLADTDTQYF. The CDR3 nucleotides are TGCACCAGCAGCTTTCGTCCGGGACTAGCGGACACAGATACACAGTATTTT.

This clonotype was seen at least ten times. V and J are TRBV5-1 and TRBJ2-6, with 7 bases aligning to TRBD1. The CDR3 is 14 amino acids. The germline V gene encodes CDR1 SGHRS and CDR2 YFSETQ. Germline trimming cut 5 bases from V and 8 bases from J; bases unmatched to any gene: 7. The CDR3 nucleotides read TGCGCCAGCAGGCAAGACAGGGCCACCAACGTCCTGACTTTC. Its protein product is CASRQDRATNVLTF.

This chain's CDR3 is CSAMKAFNTEAFF. CDR3 nucleotides: TGCAGCGCAATGAAAGCGTTCAACACTGAAGCTTTCTTT. This chain joins TRBV29-1 and TRBJ1-1; D unclear. Trimming left V 7 bases short and J 2 bases short, with 14 bases between. CDR3 length equals 13 residues. CDR1 is SQVTM and CDR2 is ANQGSEA in the germline V gene.

About this clonotype: A much bigger clone sits one base away, suggesting this may be a read error. This is likely a read error, given that the CDR3 carries no conserved phenylalanine or tryptophan at its end. This chain connects TRBV5-4 to TRBJ1-2; TRBD1 might be the D (5 bases). The CDR3 loop spans 14 amino acids. Germline CDR1 reads SGHNT; CDR2 reads YYREEE (reference sequence). Trimming pared 4 bases from V and 4 bases from J, leaving 14 bases between. CDR3 nucleotide sequence: TGTGCCAGCAGCCTGGACACGGCGGGCTATGGCTACACCTTA. Protein product: CASSLDTAGYGYTL.

The rearrangement uses TRBV7-9 and TRBJ2-7; 7 nucleotides match TRBD1. J lost 7 bases, V lost 5 bases, and 17 bases had no gene match. The CDR3 runs to 16 residues. CDR1 is SEHNR and CDR2 is FQNEAQ in the germline V gene (reference sequence). In nucleotides, the CDR3 is TGTGCCAGCAGCCCCCCCGGACAGGTAGTCGTAGGGGAGCAGTACTTC. Translation: CASSPPGQVVVGEQYF.

Points on this clonotype: This may be a read error, as it is one base from a much larger clone. This sequence joins TRBV30 and TRBJ2-7, with a tentative D call TRBD1 (6 bases). The length of the CDR3 is 14 residues. Germline V gene data show CDR1 as GTSNPN and CDR2 as SVGIG (reference sequence). Trimming removed 2 bases at V and 3 bases at J, with 14 bases between. CDR3 DNA sequence: TGTGCCTGGAGTTCCCTCACAGGGCTCTACGAGCAGTACTTC. Its translation is CAWSSLTGLYEQYF.

On this clonotype itself: Because the CDR3 is missing its conserved closing phenylalanine or tryptophan, this is likely a read error. The rearrangement joins TRBV10-2 to TRBJ2-4; D unresolved. In germline, CDR1 is WSHSY, CDR2 SAAADI. This CDR3 comprises 15 residues. The CDR3 nucleotides read TGCATCAGCAGTGAGGATTACCTAGCCAAAAACATTCAGTACTCG. This encodes CISSEDYLAKNIQYS.

Turning to this clonotype: Just one base apart from a much larger clone, this may be a read error. The final CDR3 position lacks the conserved phenylalanine or tryptophan, pointing to a likely read error. This sequence joins TRBV28 and TRBJ2-5; D remains ambiguous. This CDR3 comprises 15 residues. Germline CDR1 is MDHEN and CDR2 is SYDVKM. V was shortened by 4 bases and J by 5 bases, with 17 bases between the two germline ends. The CDR3 protein is CASSSPSFARETQYL. CDR3 nucleotides: TGTGCCAGCAGTTCGCCTTCGTTTGCCCGTGAGACCCAGTACTTG.

This clonotype was detected many times. The chain is built from TRBV4-1 and TRBJ2-5; D is undetermined. The CDR3 runs 13 residues. Germline lookup yields CDR1 MGHRA and CDR2 YSYEKL. V lost 5 bases and J lost 1, with 8 bases in between. CDR3 sequence reads: CASSRIPQETQYF. The CDR3, as DNA: TGCGCCAGCAGCAGGATACCCCAAGAGACCCAGTACTTC.

As regards this clonotype: A read error may explain this, as a much larger clone is one base away. The V and J genes are TRBV5-4 and TRBJ2-1, with D maybe TRBD2 (5 bases). Germline CDR1 and CDR2: SGHNT and YYREEE (reference sequence). The CDR3 totals 15 residues. The CDR3 region is CASSPRASSYNEHFF. CDR3 bases: TGTGCCAGCAGCCCGAGGGCCTCCTCCTACAATGAGCATTTCTTC.

Sample share makes this clonotype medium-sized (0.01 to 0.1%). The CDR3 DNA follows: TGTGCCAGCAGCCAGGAACGGGAGCAGTACTTC. As protein: CASSQEREQYF. The chain has TRBV12-3 or TRBV12-4 and TRBJ2-7; D not certain. The V end lost 6 bases, the J end lost 7 bases, and 10 bases lay between the germline ends. The CDR3 has 11 amino acids.

As concerns this clonotype: The junction and the germline gene differ at one end; a read error may be behind it. The chain employs TRBV11-2 and TRBJ2-3, with 12 bases matching TRBD2. The CDR3 sequence is 18 residues long. Germline V gene sequence: CDR1 SGHAT, CDR2 FQNNGV. The CDR3 loop is CASSLGLAGPLSIDTQYF. The DNA of the CDR3 is TGTGCCAGTAGCCTTGGACTAGCGGGGCCCTTGAGCATAGATACACAGTATTTT.

With respect to this clonotype: One end of the junction does not line up with germline, which may come from a read error. This chain links TRBV6-1 with TRBJ2-2, with D possibly called TRBD1 or TRBD2 (5 bases each). Germline V gene sequence: CDR1 MNHNS, CDR2 SASEGT. CDR3 length equals 13 residues. DNA for the CDR3: TGTGCCGGCAGTGAATGGGACCGCGGGCAGCTGTTTTTT. It is translated as CAGSEWDRGQLFF.

This chain uses TRBV28 with TRBJ2-3; D might be TRBD2 (5 bases). This CDR3 is 16 amino acids long. Germline CDR1 MDHEN, CDR2 SYDVKM. With 2 bases removed from V and 7 bases from J, the gap between germline ends came to 19 bases. CDR3 loop: CASSLVAGLARYTQYF. The CDR3 DNA sequence: TGTGCCAGCAGTTTAGTAGCCGGATTAGCGCGTTATACGCAGTATTTT.

In regard to this clonotype: Being one base from a much bigger clone, this may be a read error. The chain employs TRBV14 and TRBJ1-3; D is possibly TRBD1 (5 bases). CDR1 is SGHDN and CDR2 is FVKESK in the germline V gene. The CDR3 consists of 14 residues. The CDR3 nucleotides are TGTGCCAGCAGCCAGGGACGGATCGGAAACACCGTATATTTT. This encodes CASSQGRIGNTVYF.